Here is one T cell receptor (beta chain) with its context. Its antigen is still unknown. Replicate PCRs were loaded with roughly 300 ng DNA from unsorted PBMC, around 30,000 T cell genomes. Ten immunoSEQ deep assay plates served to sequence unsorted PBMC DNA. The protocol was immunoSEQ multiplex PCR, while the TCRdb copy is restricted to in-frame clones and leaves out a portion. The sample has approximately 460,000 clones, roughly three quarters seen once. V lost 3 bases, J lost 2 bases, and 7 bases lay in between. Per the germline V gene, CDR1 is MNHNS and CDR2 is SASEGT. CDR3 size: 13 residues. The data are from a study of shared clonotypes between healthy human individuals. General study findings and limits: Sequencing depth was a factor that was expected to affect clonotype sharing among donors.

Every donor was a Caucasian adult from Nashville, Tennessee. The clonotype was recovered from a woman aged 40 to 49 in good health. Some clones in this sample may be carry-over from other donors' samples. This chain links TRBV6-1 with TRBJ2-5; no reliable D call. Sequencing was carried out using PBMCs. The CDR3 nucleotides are TGTGCCAGCAGTGACATACGGCAAGAGACCCAGTACTTC. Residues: CASSDIRQETQYF.